The clone carrying this TCR beta chain appeared a few times. Antigen: not known. The entry originates in a study of T cells in Graves' hyperthyroidism and ophthalmopathy. Study-wide results and caveats: Most thyroid clonotypes expanded above 0.001 appeared in blood too.

The investigators amplified TCR beta CDR3 regions from RNA transcripts. When the TCR CDR3 underwent first-round RT-PCR, the HTBI primer set was used. TCRdb passed the multiplex PCR reads through MiXCR, listing each CDR3 protein once. This sample has nearly 750,000 distinct CDR3 sequences, with just over 35% found just once. Losses at the gene ends were 1 base for V and 3 bases for J; bases not matched to a gene: 8. Germline-derived CDR1 and CDR2 are SGHAT and FQNNGV. This CDR3 has 18 amino acids. Across 18 months, stable Graves' hyperthyroidism was marked by no progression to ophthalmopathy. Diagnostic decisions used clinical symptoms, serum thyroxine and TRAb, thyroid ultrasound and orbital computed tomography. The source of the PBMCs was about 10 ml of fresh peripheral blood.

This TCR was recovered from a woman in her 40s with Graves' hyperthyroidism. Sequencing input: blood. The gene calls are TRBV11-2 and TRBJ2-1, with 11 nucleotides matching TRBD2. Here the CDR3 reads CASSLATGLAEYYNEQFF. The CDR3 DNA is TGTGCCAGCAGCTTAGCTACGGGACTAGCGGAGTACTACAATGAGCAGTTCTTC.